A selection of T cell receptor beta chains follows, all from one sample in a study of T cells in Graves' hyperthyroidism and ophthalmopathy. A single record per CDR3 protein comes from TCRdb applying MiXCR to the multiplex PCR reads. The sample shows hundreds of thousands of distinct CDR3 sequences, about a third of them seen only once. Sequencing used blood. The receptors were gathered from a woman between 35 and 50 years old with Graves' hyperthyroidism. CDR3s leave out the opening cysteine and the closing phenylalanine or tryptophan. Each record gives: V gene, J gene, CDR3 protein.

TRBV20-1	TRBJ1-1	SADRDGVNTEAF
TRBV14	TRBJ2-5	ASSQDPSGSGETQY
TRBV9	TRBJ1-2	ASSPGTFGGYT
TRBV7-2	TRBJ2-3	ASSLVYGVTDTQY
TRBV10-3	TRBJ1-1	AITTGQGTEAF
TRBV29-1	TRBJ2-7	SVARTETYEQY
TRBV6-5	TRBJ1-2	ASSYSNEGRGYT
TRBV7-9	TRBJ2-5	ASSHRDRGEETQY
TRBV6-2/TRBV6-3	TRBJ2-7	ASSEAPTYEQY
TRBV4-2	TRBJ1-5	ASSQDARGNNQPQH
TRBV6-5	TRBJ1-5	ASSNGQVYSNQPQH
TRBV10-3	TRBJ2-6	AISESTGTGANVLT
TRBV7-9	TRBJ1-1	ASSLQGFISEAF
TRBV6-5	TRBJ2-5	ASSYDLAGDIQETQY
TRBV20-1	TRBJ2-7	SAAPPGQGIEQY
TRBV19	TRBJ2-7	ASRSTPEGEQY
TRBV9	TRBJ2-7	ASGGAGVDEQY
TRBV10-2	TRBJ1-1	ASSYKTGALNTEAF
TRBV6-5	TRBJ1-6	ASSYSGGRSPLH
TRBV12-3/TRBV12-4	TRBJ1-1	ASRGTGGHTEAF
TRBV12-3/TRBV12-4	TRBJ1-2	ASSRDARLANYGYT
TRBV29-1	TRBJ1-2	SVEGPGQNGYT
TRBV29-1	TRBJ2-7	SASSTGQTYEQY
TRBV24-1	TRBJ1-5	ATSELDRELSNQPQH
TRBV12-3/TRBV12-4	TRBJ1-5	ASSNQGYQPQH
TRBV24-1	TRBJ1-5	ATSGHSNQPQH
TRBV5-1	TRBJ1-6	ASSSGTGRSPLH
TRBV5-5	TRBJ2-7	ASSRAEREGQALEQY
TRBV6-2/TRBV6-3	TRBJ2-7	ASSPMTGGDYEQY
TRBV9	TRBJ1-2	ASSVDRGPYYT
TRBV19	TRBJ1-1	ASKDGGTEAF
TRBV4-2	TRBJ1-2	ASSQDPKPNYGYT
TRBV29-1	TRBJ2-7	SSRLADYEQY
TRBV20-1	TRBJ1-2	SASEGAGYGYT
TRBV28	TRBJ1-5	ASSLRQALQPQH
TRBV6-2/TRBV6-3	TRBJ1-6	ASSSVQGSYNSPLH
TRBV20-1	TRBJ2-5	SAREEEAGQETQY
TRBV7-9	TRBJ1-6	ASSFEGPLYNSPLH
TRBV6-6	TRBJ1-5	ASRGTGQGLAGNQPQH
TRBV3-2	TRBJ2-7	ASSQDNGVTYEQY
TRBV5-4	TRBJ2-5	ASSVWDFPPPETQY
TRBV7-9	TRBJ1-6	ASTATGGNFYNSPLH
TRBV29-1	TRBJ2-2	SVGSRTNTGELF
TRBV7-9	TRBJ2-7	ASSSTGEGRGYEQY
TRBV7-2	TRBJ1-6	ASSLWGVLNSPLH
TRBV6-5	TRBJ1-5	ASSSVEGNQPQH
TRBV20-1	TRBJ2-7	SASPQVEQY
TRBV14	TRBJ2-5	ARSLDGRSQETQY
TRBV28	TRBJ2-3	ASGGDTQY
TRBV24-1	TRBJ1-2	ATSERTGLYT
TRBV29-1	TRBJ1-2	SVALGRSGYT
TRBV29-1	TRBJ2-7	SVVTSTGLSYEQY
TRBV7-2	TRBJ2-7	ASSLALLSYEQY
TRBV5-1	TRBJ1-5	ASSLWGGGGQPQH
TRBV4-1	TRBJ1-2	ASSQTRTGGVYGYT